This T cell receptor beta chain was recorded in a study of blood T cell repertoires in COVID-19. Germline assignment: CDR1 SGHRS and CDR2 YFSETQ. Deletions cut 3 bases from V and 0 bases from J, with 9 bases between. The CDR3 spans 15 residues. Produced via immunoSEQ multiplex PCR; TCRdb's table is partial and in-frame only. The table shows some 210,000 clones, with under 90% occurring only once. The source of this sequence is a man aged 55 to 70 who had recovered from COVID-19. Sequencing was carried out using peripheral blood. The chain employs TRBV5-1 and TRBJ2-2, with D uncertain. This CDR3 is CASSWRTSNTGELFF. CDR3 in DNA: TGCGCCAGCAGCTGGAGAACTTCGAACACCGGGGAGCTGTTTTTT.